This TCR beta chain emerged from a study of shared clonotypes between healthy human individuals. The V and J ends lost 5 bases and 3 bases respectively, with 12 bases between them. The CDR3 has 14 residues. Germline V gives CDR1 SGHTA, CDR2 FQGNSA. The data were produced by immunoSEQ multiplex PCR, yet TCRdb's version contains in-frame clones alone and is incomplete. This sample carries about 2.3 million clones, more than 85% of them seen once, and the ten largest clones take about 0.39%. The source is a man aged 18-30 years in good health. Some clones in this sample may be carry-over from other donors' samples. The sample consisted of naive CD4+ T cells from PBMCs. The sample's subset: CD45RA+ positively selected. This chain uses TRBV7-2 with TRBJ2-3; D perhaps matches TRBD2 (6 bases). As DNA, the CDR3 is TGTGCCAGCAGCCGACTAGATGTGACAGATACGCAGTATTTT. Encoded protein: CASSRLDVTDTQYF.